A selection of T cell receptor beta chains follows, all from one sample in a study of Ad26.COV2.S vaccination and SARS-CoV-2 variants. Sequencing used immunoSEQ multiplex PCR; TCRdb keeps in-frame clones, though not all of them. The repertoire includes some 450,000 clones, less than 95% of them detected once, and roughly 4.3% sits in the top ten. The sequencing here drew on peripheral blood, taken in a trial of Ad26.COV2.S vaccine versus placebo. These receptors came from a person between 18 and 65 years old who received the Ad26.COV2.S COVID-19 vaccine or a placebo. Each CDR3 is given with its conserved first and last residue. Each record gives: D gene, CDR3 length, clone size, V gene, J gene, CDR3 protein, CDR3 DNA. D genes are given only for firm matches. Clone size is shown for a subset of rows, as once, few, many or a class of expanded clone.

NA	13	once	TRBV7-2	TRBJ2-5	CASSPTRGETQYF	TGTGCCAGCAGCCCAACGAGAGGAGAGACCCAGTACTTC
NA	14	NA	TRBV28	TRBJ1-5	CASRPGRSNQPQHF	TGTGCCAGCAGACCGGGACGGAGCAATCAGCCCCAGCATTTT
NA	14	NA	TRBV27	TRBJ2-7	CASSLSGGSYEQYF	TGTGCCAGCAGTTTATCAGGGGGGTCCTACGAGCAGTACTTC
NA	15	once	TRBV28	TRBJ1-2	CASMSQTGPNYGYTF	TGTGCCAGCATGTCGCAGACAGGACCTAACTATGGCTACACCTTC
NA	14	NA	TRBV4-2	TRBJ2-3	CASSQVGSTDTQYF	TGTGCCAGCAGCCAAGTCGGGAGCACAGATACGCAGTATTTT
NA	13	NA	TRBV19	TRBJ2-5	CASSWGTQETQYF	TGTGCCAGTAGTTGGGGGACCCAAGAGACCCAGTACTTC
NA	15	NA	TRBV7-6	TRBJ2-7	CASSLAATGTYEQYF	TGTGCCAGCAGCTTAGCGGCGACAGGAACCTACGAGCAGTACTTC
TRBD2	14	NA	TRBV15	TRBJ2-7	CATSSGGEGYEQYF	TGTGCCACCAGCTCCGGGGGGGAGGGTTACGAGCAGTACTTC
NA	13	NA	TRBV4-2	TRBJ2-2	CASSQRESGELFF	TGTGCCAGCAGCCAACGGGAGTCCGGGGAGCTGTTTTTT
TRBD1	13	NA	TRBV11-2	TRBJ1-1	CASSLGTGTEAFF	TGTGCCAGCAGCTTAGGGACAGGGACTGAAGCTTTCTTT
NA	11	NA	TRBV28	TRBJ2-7	CASRGAYEQYF	TGTGCCAGCAGGGGGGCCTACGAGCAGTACTTC
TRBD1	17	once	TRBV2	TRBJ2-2	CASSEFWQGAYTGELFF	TGTGCCAGCAGTGAATTTTGGCAGGGGGCATACACCGGGGAGCTGTTTTTT
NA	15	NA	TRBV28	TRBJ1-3	CASSPSGSGKGTIYF	TGTGCCAGCAGTCCCTCTGGGTCGGGCAAAGGCACCATATATTTT
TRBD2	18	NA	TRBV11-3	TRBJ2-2	CASTSTRLAGGLAGELFF	TGTGCCAGCACCTCTACCCGACTAGCGGGAGGATTGGCCGGGGAGCTGTTTTTT
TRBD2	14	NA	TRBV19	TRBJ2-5	CASSPSGSRGTQYF	TGTGCCAGTTCTCCTAGCGGGAGTAGGGGGACCCAGTACTTC
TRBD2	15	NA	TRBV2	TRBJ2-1	CASSVGLAPNNEQFF	TGTGCCAGCAGCGTCGGACTAGCGCCAAACAATGAGCAGTTCTTC